Listed here are 24 T cell receptor beta chains from one sample, sequenced in a study of T cell responses to AZD1222 COVID-19 vaccine. Produced via immunoSEQ multiplex PCR; TCRdb's table is partial and in-frame only. The data show roughly 120,000 clones, about 88% seen once. The sequenced sample was peripheral blood, obtained on day 0 of AZD1222 vaccination. The receptors come from an adult in good health.

The rearrangement links TRBV19 to TRBJ1-5; TRBD1 might be the D (6 bases). V lost 6 bases and J lost 0, with 18 bases in between. This CDR3 spans 17 amino acids. CDR1 is LNHDA and CDR2 is SQIVND in the germline V gene (reference sequence). The CDR3 loop reads CASRPLWGRNSNQPQHF. In DNA form, the CDR3 reads TGTGCCAGTAGACCCCTCTGGGGGCGTAATAGCAATCAGCCCCAGCATTTT.

The rearrangement links TRBV29-1 to TRBJ1-2; TRBD1 matches 9 bases. The CDR3 runs 14 residues. J was trimmed by 2 bases and V by 8 bases; bases with no gene match: 9. From germline, CDR1 is SQVTM and CDR2 ANQGSEA. In nucleotides, the CDR3 is TGCAGCTCAAAGGGACAGGGAGAGAACTATGGCTACACCTTC. Amino acids: CSSKGQGENYGYTF.

The chain has TRBV5-1 and TRBJ2-1; 10 bases match TRBD1. Germline CDR1 is SGHRS and CDR2 is YFSETQ. V was pared by 5 bases and J by 4 bases, with 15 bases of the junction left unmatched. There are 18 residues in the CDR3. The CDR3 DNA reads TGCGCCAGCAGTTCGGACAGGGGGTTTGGGAGTGGGTACAATGAGCAGTTCTTC. Its protein product is CASSSDRGFGSGYNEQFF.

The rearrangement joins TRBV6-4 to TRBJ1-6; the match to TRBD1 covers 8 bases. CDR1 MRHNA and CDR2 SNTAGT come from the germline V gene. The CDR3 runs to 13 residues. With 5 bases clipped from V and 9 bases from J, the junction kept 3 bases outside the gene matches. The CDR3, as DNA: TGTGCCAGCAGTCAGGACAGGGTTTCACCCCTCCACTTT. The encoded protein is CASSQDRVSPLHF.

This chain joins TRBV21-1 and TRBJ2-3; the table's TRBD2 call for D was not verified on the DNA. TRBV21-1 is flagged as a pseudogene. The CDR3 totals 15 residues. The CDR3 sequence: CASPHSAGATDTQYF. CDR3 in DNA: TGTGCCAGTCCCCATTCAGCGGGGGCCACAGATACGCAGTATTTT.

The chain has TRBV7-3 and TRBJ2-1, with D unclear. This CDR3 is built from 14 residues. Germline V lookup: CDR1 SGHTA, CDR2 FQGTGA. The germline V and J ends were trimmed by 1 base and 10 bases, with 14 bases remaining between them. The CDR3 spells CASSLMRSSWEQFF. CDR3 sequence (DNA): TGTGCCAGCAGCTTAATGCGAAGTTCGTGGGAGCAGTTCTTC.

The DNA for the CDR3 is TGTGCCAGCAGCTTAGCGACGTTCTACGAGCAGTACGTC. This translates into CASSLATFYEQYV. The chain recombines TRBV7-8 with TRBJ2-7; unclear D gene. CDR1 SGHVS and CDR2 FQNEAQ come from the germline V gene. The CDR3 sequence is 13 residues long. V lost 0 bases to trimming and J lost 3 bases, with 6 bases between them.

The chain employs TRBV7-9 and TRBJ1-3; D is unresolved. The CDR3 is 14 residues long. Trimming removed 3 bases from V and 3 bases from J, with 9 bases in between. Germline assignment: CDR1 SEHNR and CDR2 FQNEAQ (reference sequence). As DNA, the CDR3 is TGTGCCAGCAGCTTTTCCAGGAATGGAAACACCATATATTTT. It is translated as CASSFSRNGNTIYF.

A few counts support this clone. V and J are TRBV28 and TRBJ1-2, with D hard to call. The length of the CDR3 is 12 residues. V gave up 6 bases and J gave up 0 bases, with 5 bases separating them. Germline-derived CDR1 and CDR2 are MDHEN and SYDVKM. This CDR3 is CASSRTNYGYTF. In DNA, the CDR3 is TGTGCCAGCAGCAGGACTAACTATGGCTACACCTTC.

This chain connects TRBV6-5 to TRBJ2-2; 8 bases are shared with TRBD1. The CDR3 is made up of 15 amino acids. Germline V lookup: CDR1 MNHEY, CDR2 SVGAGI. Trimming took 10 bases from V and 5 from J; bases not matched to a gene: 12. CDR3 sequence (DNA): TGTGCCACCTCGCCTCAGGGGGCGAGGACCGGGGAGCTGTTTTTT. Protein product: CATSPQGARTGELFF.

The V gene is TRBV7-8, the J gene TRBJ1-3; no reliable D call. V lost 1 base, J lost 0 bases, and 4 bases lay in between. CDR1 is SGHVS, CDR2 FQNEAQ, per germline. The CDR3 is made up of 14 amino acids. The CDR3 sequence: CASSLGNSGNTIYF. Written as DNA, the CDR3 is TGTGCCAGCAGCTTAGGCAACTCTGGAAACACCATATATTTT.

The chain combines TRBV5-5 with TRBJ2-2; D call uncertain. CDR1 and CDR2 from the germline V gene are SGHKS and YYEKEE (reference sequence). V lost 2 bases to trimming and J lost 3 bases, with 11 bases between them. The CDR3 loop spans 15 amino acids. The CDR3 DNA follows: TGTGCCAGCAGCTTTTCGCGGTACGACACCGGGGAGCTGTTTTTT. This encodes CASSFSRYDTGELFF.

This clone was recorded once. This sequence joins TRBV30 and TRBJ1-5; tentatively, D is TRBD1 (5 bases). The germline CDR1 and CDR2 sequences are GTSNPN and SVGIG (reference sequence). Trimming took off 4 bases at V and 0 bases at J, with 10 bases between the two ends. This CDR3 is built from 14 residues. The CDR3 nucleotides are TGTGCCTGGAATGGGGGGATTAGCAATCAGCCCCAGCATTTT. Amino acid sequence: CAWNGGISNQPQHF.

This clone was seen a single time. The DNA for the CDR3 is TGTGCCATCTCCACGGCCCACGGGGATGCCACCTACAATGAGCAGTTCTTC. This gives the protein CAISTAHGDATYNEQFF. V is TRBV10-3 and J is TRBJ2-1; possible D gene TRBD2, 5 bases. Germline CDR1 and CDR2: ENHRY and SYGVKD. The CDR3 totals 17 residues. The ends were cut back, 8 bases at V and 2 bases at J, with 22 bases in the middle.

This chain links TRBV2 with TRBJ1-2, with TRBD1 matching over 8 bases. The V gene end was trimmed by 6 bases and the J gene end by 5 bases; junction bases not matched to a gene: 5. Germline V gene sequence: CDR1 SNHLY, CDR2 FYNNEI. The CDR3 is 13 residues long. Here the CDR3 reads CASSSTGAYGYTF. The CDR3 DNA reads as TGTGCCAGCAGCTCGACAGGGGCATATGGCTACACCTTC.

In this sample, this clone turned up once. The rearrangement links TRBV30 to TRBJ2-7; D possibly corresponds to TRBD1 (6 bases). The germline V and J ends were trimmed by 3 bases and 4 bases, with 7 bases remaining between them. The CDR3 runs 11 residues. Per germline, CDR1 GTSNPN and CDR2 SVGIG (reference sequence). The CDR3 spells CAWRTGYEQYV. Here the CDR3 DNA reads TGTGCCTGGAGGACAGGTTACGAGCAGTACGTC.

This sequence joins TRBV28 and TRBJ1-1, with D hard to call. V was cut by 9 bases and J by 6 bases, with 11 bases left in between. Looked up from germline, CDR1 is MDHEN and CDR2 is SYDVKM. This CDR3 spans 11 amino acids. CDR3 loop: CARRCCAEAFF. The DNA for the CDR3 is TGTGCCAGACGTTGTTGCGCTGAAGCTTTCTTT.

The chain joins TRBV12-2 to TRBJ1-1; the D call of TRBD1 is as the table states it, not checked on the DNA. TRBV12-2 is assigned pseudogene status. This CDR3 has 17 amino acids. This CDR3 reads CASRLARRGRKNTEAFF. In DNA, the CDR3 is TGTGCAAGTCGCTTAGCGCGAAGGGGTCGAAAAAACACTGAAGCTTTCTTT.

This chain joins TRBV7-3 and TRBJ2-2; D is uncertain. This CDR3 spans 13 amino acids. Per germline, CDR1 SGHTA and CDR2 FQGTGA. Trimming cost V 4 bases and J 8 bases, with 11 bases left between them. CDR3 protein: CASSSGSGGELFF. Written as DNA, the CDR3 is TGTGCCAGCAGCTCGGGTTCCGGAGGGGAGCTGTTTTTT. The full variable domain, in which reference TRBV7-3 and TRBJ2-2 provide the parts outside the CDR3, is GAGVSQTPSNKVTEKGKYVELRCDPISGHTALYWYRQSLGQGPEFLIYFQGTGAADDSGLPNDRFFAVRPEGSVSTLKIQRTERGDSAVYLCASSSGSGGELFFGEGSRLTVL.

V is TRBV5-6 and J is TRBJ1-2; D gene ambiguous. Per the germline V gene, CDR1 is SGHDT and CDR2 is YYEEEE. This CDR3 spans 11 amino acids. Between the trimmed V and J ends, which lost 2 bases and 7 bases, there was a span of 6 bases. CDR3 nucleotide sequence: TGTGCCAGCAGCTTTGGCTCTGGCTACACCTTC. Its translation is CASSFGSGYTF.

This clone was counted a single time. V and J are TRBV11-2 and TRBJ1-2; 12 nucleotides match TRBD1. The CDR3 runs 16 residues. V was pared by 0 bases and J by 7 bases, with 6 bases of the junction left unmatched. Germline CDR1 is SGHAT and CDR2 is FQNNGV. CDR3 loop: CASSLDGDRGQGGYTF. The DNA for the CDR3 is TGTGCCAGCAGCTTAGATGGGGACAGGGGGCAAGGTGGCTACACCTTC.

In this sample, this clone turned up once. V usage is TRBV11-3 and J usage is TRBJ2-3; D gene unclear. Trimming cost V 4 bases and J 7 bases, with 9 bases left between them. Germline V lookup: CDR1 SGHNT, CDR2 YENEEA. The CDR3 is 12 residues long. The CDR3 DNA reads as TGTGCCAGCAGCTCCGAGGCGAATACGCAGTATTTT. Translation gives CASSSEANTQYF.

This chain links TRBV2 with TRBJ2-7, with 10 nucleotides matching TRBD2. This CDR3 region has 15 residues. CDR1 SNHLY and CDR2 FYNNEI come from the germline V gene. Trimming removed 5 bases from V and 3 bases from J; junction bases left unmatched: 7. CDR3 residues: CASSTQRGGHYEQYF. The CDR3 DNA follows: TGTGCCAGCAGTACCCAGCGGGGGGGGCACTACGAGCAGTACTTC.

The rearrangement uses TRBV5-8 and TRBJ2-3; weak D call: TRBD1 (6 bases). Germline V gives CDR1 SGHTS, CDR2 YDEGEE. Trimming left V 2 bases short and J 5 bases short, with 18 bases between. The CDR3 has 16 residues. Here the CDR3 reads CASSFGQQVWGDTQYF. CDR3 sequence (DNA): TGTGCCAGCAGCTTCGGACAGCAGGTTTGGGGAGATACGCAGTATTTT.